What follows describes a single T cell receptor beta chain. Use of 60 Vbeta and 13 Jbeta primers characterized the PCR. Libraries were prepared by immunoSEQ multiplex PCR; TCRdb keeps only in-frame clonotypes and omits some of them. The sample consists of under 200,000 clones, 70% to 80% of them appearing once. These data are taken from a study of cytomegalovirus exposure and HLA in healthy donors. Study summary: From donors who were HLA-typed, an early data release held approximately 91 million unique TCRs. Clustering assigned 70% to 90% of the approximately 400 genotyped donors to the Caucasian-associated ancestry cluster.

The CDR3 loop spans 13 amino acids. CDR1 and CDR2 (germline): GTSNPN, SVGIG (reference sequence). V lost 3 bases, J lost 1 base, and 9 bases lay in between. The source material was PBMCs. This TCR derives from a woman in her thirties in good health and CMV-seropositive. The chain links TRBV30 to TRBJ1-1; a weak D match, TRBD1 (5 bases). The CDR3 region has the DNA TGTGCCTGGAGCAGAGACAGGAACACTGAAGCTTTCTTT. The encoded protein is CAWSRDRNTEAFF. The full variable domain, completed using reference TRBV30 and TRBJ1-1, is SQTIHQWPATLVQPVGSPLSLECTVEGTSNPNLYWYRQAAGRGLQLLFYSVGIGQISSEVPQNLSASRPQDRQFILSSKKLLLSDSGFYLCAWSRDRNTEAFFGQGTRLTVV.